Presented here are 32 T cell receptor beta chains from one specimen sequenced in a study of cytomegalovirus exposure and HLA in healthy donors. The PCR ran on 60 Vbeta and 13 Jbeta primers. TCRdb's copy holds only in-frame clones and misses some; the assay was immunoSEQ multiplex PCR. The clone table shows tens of thousands of clones, with the ten largest holding 17%. Sequencing used PBMCs. Every receptor here comes from a male donor in good health and CMV-seropositive.

The rearrangement uses TRBV14 and TRBJ2-2; 8 nucleotides match TRBD2. This CDR3 region has 16 residues. The germline gives CDR1 SGHDN, CDR2 FVKESK. J lost 1 base, V lost 4 bases, and 5 bases had no gene match. CDR3 DNA sequence: TGTGCCAGCAGCCTCGGACTAGCAGAGAACACCGGGGAGCTGTTTTTT. It specifies CASSLGLAENTGELFF.

V gene TRBV18 combines with J gene TRBJ2-7; perhaps TRBD1 as D (6 bases). Looked up from germline, CDR1 is KGHSH and CDR2 is LQKENI. The CDR3 consists of 15 residues. V gave up 5 bases and J gave up 4 bases, with 18 bases separating them. The chain's CDR3 is CASSSYRDMGYEQYF. In nucleotides, the CDR3 is TGTGCCAGCTCATCCTACCGGGACATGGGATACGAGCAGTACTTC.

The V gene is TRBV18, the J gene TRBJ2-1; D is undetermined. Per germline, CDR1 KGHSH and CDR2 LQKENI. Trimming stripped 3 bases from V and 10 bases from J, with 10 bases between. The CDR3 consists of 12 residues. CDR3 sequence reads: CASSPVGHEQFF. The CDR3 bases are TGTGCCAGCTCACCGGTGGGCCACGAGCAGTTCTTC.

The chain joins TRBV5-1 to TRBJ2-3; 7 bases fit TRBD2. This CDR3 contains 17 residues. V trimming: 4 bases; J trimming: 4 bases; junction bases outside the gene matches: 15. Germline V lookup: CDR1 SGHRS, CDR2 YFSETQ. CDR3 residues: CASSIRSGGGEADTQYF. In DNA form, the CDR3 reads TGCGCCAGCAGCATTCGGAGTGGCGGGGGAGAGGCAGATACGCAGTATTTT.

The genes are TRBV19 and TRBJ1-6; 8 nucleotides line up with TRBD1. V trimming: 4 bases; J trimming: 10 bases; junction bases outside the gene matches: 6. Looked up from germline, CDR1 is LNHDA and CDR2 is SQIVND (reference sequence). CDR3 size: 14 residues. CDR3 DNA sequence: TGTGCCAGTAGTACGCAGACAGGGGACTCACCCCTCCACTTT. This encodes CASSTQTGDSPLHF.

The chain uses TRBV2 and TRBJ2-1; TRBD1 matches at 8 bases. CDR1 and CDR2 (germline): SNHLY, FYNNEI. After removal of 6 bases from V and 2 bases from J, the junction contained 0 bases not matched to a gene. The CDR3 consists of 13 residues. This CDR3 is CASRTGAYNEQFF. As DNA, the CDR3 is TGTGCCAGCAGGACAGGGGCCTACAATGAGCAGTTCTTC.

The gene calls are TRBV28 and TRBJ1-2; D gene ambiguous. The germline V gene has CDR1 MDHEN and CDR2 SYDVKM. This CDR3 region has 13 residues. Trimming stripped 5 bases from V and 8 bases from J, with 15 bases between. DNA for the CDR3: TGTGCCAGCAGTATATCCCCGCAGAAAGGCTACACCTTC. This translates into CASSISPQKGYTF.

The chain has TRBV30 and TRBJ2-7; possibly TRBD1 for D (6 bases). The germline gives CDR1 GTSNPN, CDR2 SVGIG (reference sequence). The CDR3 covers 15 residues. Trimming removed 4 bases from V and 3 bases from J, with 19 bases in between. CDR3 sequence: CAWTPTDRTNYEQYF. CDR3 nucleotide sequence: TGTGCCTGGACTCCCACGGACAGAACCAACTACGAGCAGTACTTC.

CDR3 coding DNA: TGCAGCGTGAAGCGGGTCTTCACAGATACGCAGTATTTT. Translation gives CSVKRVFTDTQYF. This sequence joins TRBV29-1 and TRBJ2-3, with D possibly TRBD2 on 6 matching bases. CDR1 and CDR2 from the germline V gene are SQVTM and ANQGSEA. This CDR3 has 13 amino acids. The V end was cut by 6 bases, the J end by 2 bases, with 12 bases between.

This chain connects TRBV5-4 to TRBJ2-7; possible D gene TRBD2, 7 bases. The germline gives CDR1 SGHNT, CDR2 YYREEE (reference sequence). Trimming shortened V by 4 bases and J by 3 bases, and 14 bases separated the two germline ends. This CDR3 contains 14 residues. CDR3 coding DNA: TGTGCCAGCAGCACCAAGGGGGGGGACTACGAGCAGTACTTC. As protein: CASSTKGGDYEQYF. The entire variable domain, with the rest obtained from reference TRBV5-4 and TRBJ2-7, is as follows: ETGVTQSPTHLIKTRGQQVTLRCSSQSGHNTVSWYQQALGQGPQFIFQYYREEENGRGNFPPRFSGLQFPNYSSELNVNALELDDSALYLCASSTKGGDYEQYFGPGTRLTVT.

The J gene is TRBJ1-2, the V gene TRBV5-4; 10 bases fit TRBD1. Germline-derived CDR1 and CDR2 are SGHNT and YYREEE (reference sequence). CDR3 length: 16 amino acids. V trimming: 4 bases; J trimming: 1 base; junction bases outside the gene matches: 7. The CDR3 sequence is CASSQDRGAYNYGYTF. The CDR3 bases are TGTGCCAGCAGCCAGGACAGGGGGGCCTATAACTATGGCTACACCTTC.

The chain is built from TRBV29-1 and TRBJ2-7, with D perhaps TRBD2 (7 bases). CDR3 length equals 13 residues. Trimming pared 5 bases from V and 0 bases from J, leaving 11 bases between. Germline CDR1 SQVTM, CDR2 ANQGSEA. The CDR3: CSVQGRASYEQYF. In nucleotides, the CDR3 is TGCAGCGTTCAGGGGAGGGCCTCCTACGAGCAGTACTTC.

The rearrangement links TRBV10-3 to TRBJ2-7; 7 bases map to TRBD1. The CDR3 is 15 residues long. The V gene's germline CDR1 is ENHRY and CDR2 SYGVKD. V dropped 3 bases and J dropped 0; count of bases not matched to a gene: 5. The CDR3 DNA is TGTGCCATCAGTGACGGGACAGAGAGCTCCTACGAGCAGTACTTC. This encodes CAISDGTESSYEQYF.

The gene calls are TRBV28 and TRBJ1-1; D ambiguous. CDR1 and CDR2 (germline): MDHEN, SYDVKM. The CDR3 length is 12 residues. Trimming removed 5 bases at V and 5 bases at J, with 9 bases between. The CDR3 DNA sequence: TGTGCCAGCAGTCACCCGGGGACTGAAGCTTTCTTT. Amino acid sequence: CASSHPGTEAFF.

This chain uses TRBV4-1 with TRBJ2-5; TRBD2 aligns across 11 bases. The germline gives CDR1 MGHRA, CDR2 YSYEKL. This CDR3 spans 22 amino acids. V shed 0 bases, J shed 0 bases, and the junction held 18 bases outside the gene matches. The CDR3 sequence is CASSQEVMVAGGPVWHQETQYF. CDR3 nucleotides: TGCGCCAGCAGCCAAGAAGTTATGGTAGCGGGGGGGCCGGTTTGGCACCAAGAGACCCAGTACTTC.

This chain connects TRBV29-1 to TRBJ2-5, with D tentatively TRBD1 (6 bases). Germline loops: CDR1 SQVTM, CDR2 ANQGSEA. This CDR3 has 14 amino acids. Trimming shortened V by 6 bases and J by 2 bases, and 16 bases separated the two germline ends. The CDR3 spells CSVAGVQEQETQYF. As DNA, the CDR3 is TGCAGCGTCGCAGGGGTTCAGGAACAAGAGACCCAGTACTTC.

V is TRBV28 and J is TRBJ1-5, with D possibly being TRBD1 (5 bases). Germline values: CDR1 MDHEN, CDR2 SYDVKM. The CDR3 totals 14 residues. Between the trimmed V and J ends, which lost 3 bases and 2 bases, there was a span of 8 bases. This chain's CDR3 is CASSLARGNQPQHF. The CDR3 DNA reads TGTGCCAGCAGTTTGGCCAGGGGCAATCAGCCCCAGCATTTT.

The chain uses TRBV4-2 and TRBJ2-7, with TRBD1 as a possible D gene (5 bases). Between the trimmed V and J ends, which lost 2 bases and 0 bases, there was a span of 17 bases. The CDR3 spans 17 residues. Per the germline V gene, CDR1 is LGHNA and CDR2 is YNFKEQ. The CDR3 DNA follows: TGTGCCAGCAGCCAACATACCGACAGCACGGGCTCCTACGAGCAGTACTTC. This gives the protein CASSQHTDSTGSYEQYF.

This chain connects TRBV4-2 to TRBJ2-7, with 9 positions matching TRBD2. The V gene end was trimmed by 0 bases and the J gene end by 2 bases; junction bases not matched to a gene: 8. CDR3 length: 17 amino acids. Germline V CDR1 and CDR2: LGHNA, YNFKEQ. Written as DNA, the CDR3 is TGTGCCAGCAGCCAAGAAAAGGCTAGCGGGATCGCCTACGAGCAGTACTTC. Residues: CASSQEKASGIAYEQYF.

The chain uses TRBV29-1 and TRBJ1-1, with D possibly TRBD1 on 6 matching bases. V was trimmed by 5 bases and J by 1 base, leaving 8 bases between them. CDR1 and CDR2 (germline): SQVTM, ANQGSEA. The CDR3 contains 12 residues. The CDR3 region has the DNA TGCAGCGTTAGCAGGGGGAACACTGAAGCTTTCTTT. It codes for CSVSRGNTEAFF.

V usage is TRBV30 and J usage is TRBJ2-2, with D tentatively TRBD1 (5 bases). V gave up 2 bases and J gave up 1 base, with 14 bases separating them. The CDR3 contains 16 residues. The germline CDR1 and CDR2 sequences are GTSNPN and SVGIG (reference sequence). In DNA form, the CDR3 reads TGTGCCTGGAGTCCCATAGGGGTCGGGAACACCGGGGAGCTGTTTTTT. It is translated as CAWSPIGVGNTGELFF.

CDR3 bases: TGCGCCAGCAGCTCTATTCCCGGGACTAGCAGCACCGGGGAGCTGTTTTTT. Amino acids: CASSSIPGTSSTGELFF. The chain has TRBV5-1 and TRBJ2-2; 9 bases fit TRBD2. From germline, CDR1 is SGHRS and CDR2 YFSETQ. This CDR3 is 17 amino acids long. Trimming at V came to 3 bases and at J to 4 bases, leaving 10 bases not matched to a gene.

The gene calls are TRBV7-2 and TRBJ1-1, with a tentative D call TRBD1 (6 bases). The CDR3 sequence is 13 residues long. V was shortened by 2 bases and J by 4 bases, with 8 bases between the two germline ends. Looked up from germline, CDR1 is SGHTA and CDR2 is FQGNSA. The CDR3 DNA reads as TGTGCCAGCAGCTTACAGACAGGCACTGAAGCTTTCTTT. It translates to CASSLQTGTEAFF.

The gene calls are TRBV7-2 and TRBJ2-7; 14 positions match TRBD2. The CDR3 contains 18 residues. The junction had 17 bases not matched to a gene; V was cut back by 7 bases and J by 6 bases. Germline V gene sequence: CDR1 SGHTA, CDR2 FQGNSA. DNA for the CDR3: TGTGCCAGCATGGTTACCGGGACTAGCGGGAGTGACCTGGGCGAGCAGTACTTC. Protein product: CASMVTGTSGSDLGEQYF.

J is TRBJ2-7 and V is TRBV9; no firm D call. Trimming removed 2 bases at V and 5 bases at J, with 14 bases between. Germline V lookup: CDR1 SGDLS, CDR2 YYNGEE. CDR3 length: 14 amino acids. CDR3: CASSVGTDFDEQYF. CDR3 DNA: TGTGCCAGCAGCGTTGGCACAGATTTCGACGAGCAGTACTTC.

The V gene is TRBV10-3, the J gene TRBJ2-7; 8 positions match TRBD1. V lost 5 bases to trimming and J lost 6 bases; unmatched junction nucleotides: 9. The CDR3 is 14 residues long. Germline values: CDR1 ENHRY, CDR2 SYGVKD. Written as DNA, the CDR3 is TGTGCCATCAGTCCCGGGACAGGACTTGCCGAGCAGTACTTC. This codes for CAISPGTGLAEQYF.

The chain uses TRBV6-1 and TRBJ2-7, with 10 bases identical to TRBD1. This CDR3 spans 15 amino acids. Trimming cost V 6 bases and J 7 bases; bases outside gene matches: 12. From germline, CDR1 is MNHNS and CDR2 SASEGT. DNA for the CDR3: TGTGCCAGCAGAAAGCCGGGACAGGGGCCGTATGAGCAGTACTTC. This encodes CASRKPGQGPYEQYF.

The V gene is TRBV28, the J gene TRBJ2-7; D call uncertain. Germline loops: CDR1 MDHEN, CDR2 SYDVKM. V lost 1 base and J 1 base, leaving 8 bases between the germline ends. The CDR3 is made up of 14 amino acids. The CDR3 nucleotides are TGTGCCAGCAGTTTATATGGCAATTCCTACGAGCAGTACTTC. Translating gives CASSLYGNSYEQYF.

About this clone: At one of its ends the junction is not consistent with the germline gene, which may arise from a read error. Other DNA sequences in the sample encode the same CDR3. The V gene is TRBV18, the J gene TRBJ1-6, with D maybe TRBD1 (6 bases). Germline-derived CDR1 and CDR2 are KGHSH and LQKENI. The CDR3 is 14 amino acids. The CDR3 loop reads CASSPGQTNSPLHF. The DNA for the CDR3 is TGTGCCAGCTCACCAGGACAGACTAATTCACCCCTACACTTT.

The chain joins TRBV5-1 to TRBJ2-2; D gene uncertain. Germline lookup yields CDR1 SGHRS and CDR2 YFSETQ. This CDR3 contains 15 residues. V was pared by 0 bases and J by 0 bases, with 6 bases between. The CDR3 DNA sequence: TGCGCCAGCAGCTTGGACAGCCCGAACACCGGGGAGCTGTTTTTT. It translates to CASSLDSPNTGELFF.

CDR3 sequence: CASSSVGQGGYGYTF. For the CDR3, the DNA is TGTGCCAGCAGTTCGGTGGGACAGGGGGGGTATGGCTACACCTTC. The genes are TRBV6-6 and TRBJ1-2; 11 positions agree with TRBD1. The CDR3 is 15 residues long. Germline lookup yields CDR1 MNHNY and CDR2 SVGAGI (reference sequence). V dropped 4 bases and J dropped 5; count of bases not matched to a gene: 6.

CDR3 DNA sequence: TGCAGCGTCCGGGGACAGAGCGCCTACGAGCAGTACTTC. This sequence encodes CSVRGQSAYEQYF. V and J are TRBV29-1 and TRBJ2-7, with 7 bases aligning to TRBD1. V dropped 6 bases and J dropped 2; count of bases not matched to a gene: 7. Germline CDR1 is SQVTM and CDR2 is ANQGSEA. There are 13 residues in the CDR3.